One and the same sample provided the 12 T cell receptor beta chains below, sequenced in a study of T cells in women clearing cervical HPV infection. Some clones are missing from TCRdb's copy, which holds only in-frame ones; the method was immunoSEQ multiplex PCR. Seen in this sample are fewer than 30,000 clones; the ten most common clones hold around 2.8%. The sequenced sample consisted of blood buffy coat. All receptors derive from a woman aged 18-70 years with a cervical HPV16 infection that either progressed to CIN3+ or cleared (not recorded which).

As to this clone: The CDR3 goes on 3 residues after the read ends, and that part is filled in from the germline J gene. The J gene is TRBJ2-2, the V gene TRBV6-2 or TRBV6-3; 7 bases line up with TRBD2. CDR1 and CDR2 (germline): MNHEY, SVGEGT. After removal of 6 bases from V and 4 bases from J, the junction contained 2 bases not matched to a gene. This CDR3 is built from 13 residues. The part of the CDR3 DNA that was read is TGTGCCAGCAGCACTAGCGTCACCGGGGAG. Its protein product is CASSTSVTGE. The whole CDR3 sequence is CASSTSVTGELFF.

Regarding this clone: From the germline J gene comes the end of the CDR3, since the read stops 3 residues before it. V gene TRBV7-9 combines with J gene TRBJ1-2; no clear D. CDR1 is SEHNR, CDR2 FQNEAQ, per germline (reference sequence). Between the trimmed V and J ends, which lost 2 bases and 2 bases, there was a span of 6 bases. This CDR3 is 13 amino acids long. The DNA read from the CDR3 is TGTGCCAGCAGCTTAATTCCGAACTATGGC. Protein sequence: CASSLIPNYG. The CDR3 as a whole reads CASSLIPNYGYTF.

Concerning this clone: Read data end 3 residues before the CDR3 end; the end is taken from the germline J gene. V is TRBV10-1 and J is TRBJ2-5, with TRBD1 identical over 10 bases. Unmatched junction bases numbered 1, after V lost 3 bases and J lost 3 bases. The length of the CDR3 is 14 residues. CDR1 is WNHNN and CDR2 is SYGVQD in the germline V gene (reference sequence). CDR3 DNA, as far as it was read: TGCGCCAGCAGTGACGGGACAGGGGAAGAGACC. The encoded protein is CASSDGTGEET. The whole CDR3 is CASSDGTGEETQYF.

Judged by frequency, this clone is medium-sized. Read coverage stops 3 residues before the CDR3 terminus; the germline J gene supplies the remainder. The V call is TRBV2, the J call TRBJ2-5; 10 bases align to TRBD1. The ends lost 6 bases at V and 4 bases at J; junction bases unmatched: 5. CDR1 is SNHLY and CDR2 is FYNNEI in the germline V gene. The length of the CDR3 is 14 residues. Incomplete CDR3 DNA: TGTGCCAGCAGGCGACAGGGGGCGGGAGAGACC. Its translation: CASRRQGAGET. In full, the CDR3 reads CASRRQGAGETQYF.

On this clone: The sequence runs out 3 residues before the end of the CDR3; the remainder is reconstructed from the germline J gene. The J gene is TRBJ2-2, the V gene TRBV2, with TRBD1 matching over 8 bases. CDR1 and CDR2 from the germline V gene are SNHLY and FYNNEI. CDR3 length: 14 amino acids. The V segment lost 8 bases and the J segment 5 bases; nucleotides outside the gene matches: 7. The part of the CDR3 DNA that was read is TGTGCCAGCCATGGACAGGGTCGGACCGGGGAG. As protein: CASHGQGRTGE. The entire CDR3 protein is CASHGQGRTGELFF.

To note about this clone: The observed sequence ends 3 residues before the CDR3 terminus, with the missing tail filled in from the germline J gene. The V call is TRBV20-1, the J call TRBJ1-2, with 7 positions matching TRBD1. In germline, CDR1 is DFQATT, CDR2 SNEGSKA (reference sequence). The CDR3 has 17 residues. Trimming at V came to 6 bases and at J to 4 bases, leaving 20 bases not matched to a gene. The CDR3 sequence is CSANTGQEHSLFYGYTF. The DNA read from the CDR3 is TGCAGTGCCAACACCGGACAGGAGCATTCCCTTTTCTATGGC.

With regard to this clone: The sequenced fragment ends 3 residues before the CDR3 boundary, so the rest is inferred from the germline J gene. The V gene is TRBV9, the J gene TRBJ2-1; D might be TRBD1 (5 bases). Per germline, CDR1 SGDLS and CDR2 YYNGEE. The CDR3 is 12 amino acids. The V end was cut by 4 bases, the J end by 9 bases, with 11 bases between. CDR3 bases read: TGTGCCAGCAGCCCAGACCAGGGTGAG. Residues: CASSPDQGE. The whole CDR3 reads CASSPDQGEQFF.

Note on this clone: The CDR3 end lies 3 residues beyond the end of the read and is filled in from the germline J gene. V and J are TRBV7-7 and TRBJ1-4; 9 bases are shared with TRBD1. Losses at the gene ends were 10 bases for V and 4 bases for J; bases not matched to a gene: 13. The germline gives CDR1 SSHAT, CDR2 FNYEAQ (reference sequence). This CDR3 has 16 amino acids. CDR3: CANTPGQGAVNEKLFF. The CDR3 bases that were read are TGTGCCAACACACCGGGACAGGGAGCTGTTAATGAAAAA.

The DNA read from the CDR3 is TGTGCCAGCAGCGTACGACAGGGCGACACTGAA. This encodes CASSVRQGDTE. The entire CDR3 protein reads CASSVRQGDTEAFF. V gene TRBV7-9 combines with J gene TRBJ1-1; TRBD1 aligns across 7 bases. The CDR3 end falls 3 residues outside the read, so it is completed with the germline J gene. Germline-derived CDR1 and CDR2 are SEHNR and FQNEAQ (reference sequence). The CDR3 is 14 residues long. Losses at the gene ends were 5 bases for V and 3 bases for J; bases not matched to a gene: 6.

The CDR3 DNA, read in part, is TGTGCCAGCAGCTCAATCGTCGCTACTAACTATGGC. This gives the protein CASSSIVATNYG. The entire CDR3 reads CASSSIVATNYGYTF. The V call is TRBV7-9, the J call TRBJ1-2, with D unclear. The read gets to within 3 residues of the CDR3 end, and the germline J gene fills in the rest. The V end was cut by 4 bases, the J end by 0 bases, with 12 bases between. Germline V CDR1 and CDR2: SEHNR, FQNEAQ (reference sequence). The length of the CDR3 is 15 residues.

Points on this clone: The read terminates 3 residues ahead of where the CDR3 ends, so the germline J gene completes it. The V call is TRBV6-1, the J call TRBJ1-3; D is uncertain. The CDR3 totals 14 residues. Germline V gives CDR1 MNHNS, CDR2 SASEGT. V lost 2 bases and J lost 8, with 13 bases in between. The part of the CDR3 DNA that was read is TGTGCCAGCAGTGAACGGGCCCGGCGGGACACC. Residues: CASSERARRDT. The whole CDR3 protein reads CASSERARRDTIYF.

In regard to this clone: With the read ending 3 residues before the CDR3 end, the germline J gene is used to fill in that end. V usage is TRBV5-1 and J usage is TRBJ2-3, with D possibly matching TRBD1 (6 bases). The V gene lost 2 bases and the J gene lost 3 bases, with 16 bases spanning the gap. There are 16 residues in the CDR3. CDR1 and CDR2 from the germline V gene are SGHRS and YFSETQ. CDR3 bases read: TGCGCCAGCAGCTTAGTTCCGGACAGAGGAACAGATACG. As protein: CASSLVPDRGTDT. The entire CDR3 protein reads CASSLVPDRGTDTQYF.